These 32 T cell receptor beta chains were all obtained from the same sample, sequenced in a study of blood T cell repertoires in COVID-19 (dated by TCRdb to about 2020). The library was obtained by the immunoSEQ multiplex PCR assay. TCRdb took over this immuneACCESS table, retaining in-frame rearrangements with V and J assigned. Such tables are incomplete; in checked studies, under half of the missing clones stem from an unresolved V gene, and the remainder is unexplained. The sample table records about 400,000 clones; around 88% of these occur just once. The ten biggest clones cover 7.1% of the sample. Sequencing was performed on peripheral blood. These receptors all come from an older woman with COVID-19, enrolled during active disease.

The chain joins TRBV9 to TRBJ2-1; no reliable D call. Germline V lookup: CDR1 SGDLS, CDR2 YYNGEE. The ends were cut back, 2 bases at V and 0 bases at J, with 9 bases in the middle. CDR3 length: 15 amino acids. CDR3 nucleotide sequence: TGTGCCAGCAGCGTGCAGGCGAGCTCCTACAATGAGCAGTTCTTC. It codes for CASSVQASSYNEQFF.

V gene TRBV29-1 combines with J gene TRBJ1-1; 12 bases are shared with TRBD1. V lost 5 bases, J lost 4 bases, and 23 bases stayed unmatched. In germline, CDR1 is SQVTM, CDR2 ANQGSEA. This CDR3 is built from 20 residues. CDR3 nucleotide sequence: TGCAGCGTTCTTCGGCACAACCTGGAGGGACAGGGGGCATGGGGCACTGAAGCTTTCTTT. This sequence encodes CSVLRHNLEGQGAWGTEAFF.

This chain's CDR3 is CASSLSGTARRGYTF. Here the CDR3 DNA reads TGTGCCAGTAGTCTCTCCGGGACAGCTCGGAGGGGCTACACCTTC. J is TRBJ1-2 and V is TRBV19; 7 bases are shared with TRBD1. The V segment lost 5 bases and the J segment 8 bases; nucleotides outside the gene matches: 14. The CDR3 has 15 residues. The germline V gene encodes CDR1 LNHDA and CDR2 SQIVND (reference sequence). Based on the CDR3 plus reference TRBV19 and TRBJ1-2, the full variable domain is DGGITQSPKYLFRKEGQNVTLSCEQNLNHDAMYWYRQDPGQGLRLIYYSQIVNDFQKGDIAEGYSVSREKKESFPLTVTSAQKNPTAFYLCASSLSGTARRGYTFGSGTRLTVV.

CDR3 sequence reads: CASSLQDGYTF. CDR3 nucleotides: TGTGCCAGCAGCTTACAGGATGGCTACACCTTC. V usage is TRBV5-6 and J usage is TRBJ1-2; D may be TRBD1 (5 bases). Per germline, CDR1 SGHDT and CDR2 YYEEEE. Trimming stripped 2 bases from V and 6 bases from J, with 5 bases between. The CDR3 loop spans 11 amino acids.

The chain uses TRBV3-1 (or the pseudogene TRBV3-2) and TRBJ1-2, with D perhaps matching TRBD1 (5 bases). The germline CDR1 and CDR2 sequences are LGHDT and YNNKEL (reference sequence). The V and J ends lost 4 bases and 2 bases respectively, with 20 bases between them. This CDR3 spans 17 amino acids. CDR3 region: CASSPGEYDSLNYGYTF. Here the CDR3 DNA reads TGTGCCAGCAGCCCGGGCGAGTATGACAGCTTGAACTATGGCTACACCTTC.

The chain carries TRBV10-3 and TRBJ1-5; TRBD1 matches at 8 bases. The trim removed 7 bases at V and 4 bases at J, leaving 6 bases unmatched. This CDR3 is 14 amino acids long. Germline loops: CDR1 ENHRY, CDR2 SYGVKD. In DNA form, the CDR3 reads TGTGCCATCAATACAGGGGGTATGAATCAGCCCCAGCATTTT. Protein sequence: CAINTGGMNQPQHF.

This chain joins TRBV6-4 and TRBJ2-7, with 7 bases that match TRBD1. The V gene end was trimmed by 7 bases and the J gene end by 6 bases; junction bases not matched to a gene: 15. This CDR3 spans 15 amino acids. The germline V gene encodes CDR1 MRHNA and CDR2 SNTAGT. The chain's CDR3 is CASKPPRQGKREQYF. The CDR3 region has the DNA TGTGCCAGCAAGCCTCCCAGACAGGGAAAACGCGAGCAGTACTTC.

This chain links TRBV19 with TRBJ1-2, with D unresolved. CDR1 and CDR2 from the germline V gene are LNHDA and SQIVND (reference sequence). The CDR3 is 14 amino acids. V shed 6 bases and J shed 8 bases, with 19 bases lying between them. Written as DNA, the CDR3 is TGTGCCAGTAGCCGCGAGGTCCTCACAACGGGCTACACCTTC. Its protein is CASSREVLTTGYTF.

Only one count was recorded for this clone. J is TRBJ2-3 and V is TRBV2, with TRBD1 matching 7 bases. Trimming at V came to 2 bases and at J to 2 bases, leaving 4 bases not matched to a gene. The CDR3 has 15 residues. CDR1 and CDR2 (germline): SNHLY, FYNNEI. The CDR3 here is CASSEYRGSTDTQYF. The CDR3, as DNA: TGTGCCAGCAGTGAATACAGGGGCTCCACAGATACGCAGTATTTT.

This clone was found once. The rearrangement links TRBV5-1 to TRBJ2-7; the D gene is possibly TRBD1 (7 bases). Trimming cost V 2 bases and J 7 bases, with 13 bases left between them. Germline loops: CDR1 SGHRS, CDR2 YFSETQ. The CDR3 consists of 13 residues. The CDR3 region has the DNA TGCGCCAGCAGCTTTACAGGGGCGGGGGAGCAGTACTTC. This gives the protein CASSFTGAGEQYF.

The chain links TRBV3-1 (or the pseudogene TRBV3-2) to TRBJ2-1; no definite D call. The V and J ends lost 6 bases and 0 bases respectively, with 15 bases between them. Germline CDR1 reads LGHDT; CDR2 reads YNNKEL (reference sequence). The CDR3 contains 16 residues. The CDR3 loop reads CASRVFSSSSYNEQFF. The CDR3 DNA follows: TGTGCCAGCAGGGTTTTCTCATCGAGCTCCTACAATGAGCAGTTCTTC.

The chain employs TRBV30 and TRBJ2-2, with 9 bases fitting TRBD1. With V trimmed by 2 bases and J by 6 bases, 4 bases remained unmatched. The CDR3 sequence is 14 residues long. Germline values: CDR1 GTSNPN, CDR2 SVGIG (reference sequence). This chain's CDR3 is CAWSPTGGSGELFF. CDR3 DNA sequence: TGTGCCTGGAGTCCGACAGGGGGTTCCGGGGAGCTGTTTTTT.

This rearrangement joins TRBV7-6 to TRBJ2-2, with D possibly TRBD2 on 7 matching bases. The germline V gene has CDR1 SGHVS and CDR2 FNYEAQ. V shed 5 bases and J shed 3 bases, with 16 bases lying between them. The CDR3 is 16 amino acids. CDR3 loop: CASSPGAGAHTGELFF. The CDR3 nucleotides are TGTGCCAGCAGCCCCGGGGCGGGGGCGCACACCGGGGAGCTGTTTTTT.

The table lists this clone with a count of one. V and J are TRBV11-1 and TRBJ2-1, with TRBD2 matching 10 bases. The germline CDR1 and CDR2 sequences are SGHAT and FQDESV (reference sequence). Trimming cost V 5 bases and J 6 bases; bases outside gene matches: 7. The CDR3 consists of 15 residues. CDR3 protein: CASSRGQRGGNEQFF. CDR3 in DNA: TGTGCCAGCAGCCGGGGGCAGCGGGGGGGCAATGAGCAGTTCTTC.

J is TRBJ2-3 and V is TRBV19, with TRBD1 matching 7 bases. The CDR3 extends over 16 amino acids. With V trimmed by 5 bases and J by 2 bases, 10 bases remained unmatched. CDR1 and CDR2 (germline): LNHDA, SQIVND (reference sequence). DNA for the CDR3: TGTGCCAGTAGTCCGACGGGACAGATCTACACAGATACGCAGTATTTT. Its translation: CASSPTGQIYTDTQYF.

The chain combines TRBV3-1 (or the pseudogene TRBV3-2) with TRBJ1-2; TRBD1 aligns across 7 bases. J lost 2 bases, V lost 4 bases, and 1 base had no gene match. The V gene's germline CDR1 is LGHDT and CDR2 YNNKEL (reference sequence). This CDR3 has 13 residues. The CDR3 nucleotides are TGTGCCAGCAGCCCGGACAGGAACTATGGCTACACCTTC. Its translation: CASSPDRNYGYTF.

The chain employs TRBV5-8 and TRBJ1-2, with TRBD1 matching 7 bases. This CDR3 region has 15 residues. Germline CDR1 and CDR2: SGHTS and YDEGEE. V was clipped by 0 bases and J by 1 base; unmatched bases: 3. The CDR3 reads CASSLGQGYNYGYTF. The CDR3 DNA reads TGTGCCAGCAGCTTGGGACAGGGCTATAACTATGGCTACACCTTC.

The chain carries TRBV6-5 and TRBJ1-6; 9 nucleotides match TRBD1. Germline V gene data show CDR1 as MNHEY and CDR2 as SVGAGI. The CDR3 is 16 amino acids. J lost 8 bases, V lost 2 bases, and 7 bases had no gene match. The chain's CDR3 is CASSYVGTGLHSPLHF. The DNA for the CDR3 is TGTGCCAGCAGTTACGTCGGGACAGGGCTACATTCACCCCTCCACTTT.

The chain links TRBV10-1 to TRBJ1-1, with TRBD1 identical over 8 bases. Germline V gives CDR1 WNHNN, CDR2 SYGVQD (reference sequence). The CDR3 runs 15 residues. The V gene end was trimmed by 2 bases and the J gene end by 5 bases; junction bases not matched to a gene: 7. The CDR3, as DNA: TGCGCCAGCAGTGAGGGGGACAGGCCGGAGACTGAAGCTTTCTTT. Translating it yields CASSEGDRPETEAFF.

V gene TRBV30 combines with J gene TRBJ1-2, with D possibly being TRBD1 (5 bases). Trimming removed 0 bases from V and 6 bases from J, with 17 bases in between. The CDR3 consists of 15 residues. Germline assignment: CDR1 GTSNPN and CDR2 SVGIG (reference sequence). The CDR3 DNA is TGTGCCTGGAGTGTATTAGGCGCAGGGATCGATGGCTACACCTTC. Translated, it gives CAWSVLGAGIDGYTF.

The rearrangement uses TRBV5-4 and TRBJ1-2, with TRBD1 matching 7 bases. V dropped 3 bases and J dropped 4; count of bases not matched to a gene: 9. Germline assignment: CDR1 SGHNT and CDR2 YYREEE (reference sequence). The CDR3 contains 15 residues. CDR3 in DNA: TGTGCCAGCAGCTGGTGGGACAGCCGCTCCTATGGCTACACCTTC. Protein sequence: CASSWWDSRSYGYTF.

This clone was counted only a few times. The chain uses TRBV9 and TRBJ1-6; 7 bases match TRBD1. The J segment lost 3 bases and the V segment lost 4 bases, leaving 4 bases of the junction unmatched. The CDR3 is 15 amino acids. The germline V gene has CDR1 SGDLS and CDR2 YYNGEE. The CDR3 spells CASSRGGGYNSPLHF. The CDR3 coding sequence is TGTGCCAGCAGCAGAGGGGGCGGCTATAATTCACCCCTCCACTTT.

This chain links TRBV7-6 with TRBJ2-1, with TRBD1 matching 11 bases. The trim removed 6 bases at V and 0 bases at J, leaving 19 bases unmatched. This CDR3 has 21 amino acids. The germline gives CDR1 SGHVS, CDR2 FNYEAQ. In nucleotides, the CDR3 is TGTGCCAGCAGTTACTGGGGGACAGGGGGAGAAGTTATTAGCTCCTACAATGAGCAGTTCTTC. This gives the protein CASSYWGTGGEVISSYNEQFF.

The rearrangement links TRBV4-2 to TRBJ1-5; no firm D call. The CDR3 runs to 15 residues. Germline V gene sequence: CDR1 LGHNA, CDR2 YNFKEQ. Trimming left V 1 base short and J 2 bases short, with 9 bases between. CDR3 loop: CASSQVVSGNQPQHF. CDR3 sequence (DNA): TGTGCCAGCAGCCAAGTCGTCTCGGGCAATCAGCCCCAGCATTTT.

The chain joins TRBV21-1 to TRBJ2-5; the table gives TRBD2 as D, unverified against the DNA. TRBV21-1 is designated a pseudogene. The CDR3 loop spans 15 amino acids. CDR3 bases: TGTGCCAGCAGCACCGGCGGGGCTTTCCAAGAGACCCAGTACTTC. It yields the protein CASSTGGAFQETQYF.

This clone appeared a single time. In nucleotides, the CDR3 is TGTGCCAGTAAACTAGATAAAAGCACAGATACGCAGTATTTT. It encodes CASKLDKSTDTQYF. The chain is built from TRBV19 and TRBJ2-3; D is possibly TRBD2 (5 bases). The CDR3 sequence is 14 residues long. Germline CDR1 reads LNHDA; CDR2 reads SQIVND (reference sequence). Trimming stripped 7 bases from V and 0 bases from J, with 11 bases between.

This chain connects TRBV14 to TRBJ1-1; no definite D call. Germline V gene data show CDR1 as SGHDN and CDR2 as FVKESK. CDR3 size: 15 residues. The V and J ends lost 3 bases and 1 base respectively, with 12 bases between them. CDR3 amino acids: CASSQRRSRNTEAFF. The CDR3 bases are TGTGCCAGCAGCCAGCGCCGGTCGAGGAACACTGAAGCTTTCTTT.

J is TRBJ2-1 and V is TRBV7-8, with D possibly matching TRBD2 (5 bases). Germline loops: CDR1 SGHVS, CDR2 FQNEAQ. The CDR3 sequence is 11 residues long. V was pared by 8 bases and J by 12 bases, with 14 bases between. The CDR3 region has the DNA TGTGCCAGCGGAGGCCCGTTAGGGCAGTTCTTC. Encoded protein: CASGGPLGQFF.

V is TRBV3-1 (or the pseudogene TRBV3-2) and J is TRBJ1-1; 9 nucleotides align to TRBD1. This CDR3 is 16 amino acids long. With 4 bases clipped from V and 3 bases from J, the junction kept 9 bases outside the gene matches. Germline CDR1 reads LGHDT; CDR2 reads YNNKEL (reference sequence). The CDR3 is CASSRHRGLLDTEAFF. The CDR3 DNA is TGTGCCAGCAGCCGGCACAGGGGGCTTTTGGACACTGAAGCTTTCTTT.

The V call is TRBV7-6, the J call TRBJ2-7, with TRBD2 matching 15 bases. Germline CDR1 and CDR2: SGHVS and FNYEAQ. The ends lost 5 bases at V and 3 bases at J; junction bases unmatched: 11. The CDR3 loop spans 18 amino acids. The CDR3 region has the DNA TGTGCCAGCAGCCGTGGGACTAGCGGGGGGACTGACTTCTACGAGCAGTACTTC. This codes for CASSRGTSGGTDFYEQYF.

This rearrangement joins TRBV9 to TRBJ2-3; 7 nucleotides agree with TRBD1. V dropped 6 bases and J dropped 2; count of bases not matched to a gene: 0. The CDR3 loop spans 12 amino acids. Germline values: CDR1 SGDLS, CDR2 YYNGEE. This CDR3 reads CASKGATDTQYF. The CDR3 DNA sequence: TGTGCCAGCAAGGGGGCCACAGATACGCAGTATTTT.

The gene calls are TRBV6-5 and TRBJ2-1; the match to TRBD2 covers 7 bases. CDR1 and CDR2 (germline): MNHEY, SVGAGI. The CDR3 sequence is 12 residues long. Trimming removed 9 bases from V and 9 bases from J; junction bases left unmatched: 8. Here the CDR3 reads CASSGRAVEQFF. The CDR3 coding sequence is TGTGCCAGTTCGGGGAGGGCCGTTGAGCAGTTCTTC.